These 17 T cell receptor beta chains were all obtained from the same sample, sequenced in a study of cytomegalovirus exposure and HLA in healthy donors (dated by TCRdb to the late 2010s). Libraries were constructed by the immunoSEQ multiplex PCR assay. As stored in TCRdb, this immuneACCESS dataset retains in-frame rearrangements with V and J assigned. A fraction of the clones does not appear; measured against another copy, unresolved V genes explain less than half of the discrepancy, and the remainder lacks a known reason. This sample gives under 85,000 clones in total; 80% to 95% of them show up just once. About 5.4% of the sample is held by the ten biggest clonotypes. The sequenced sample consisted of PBMCs. The receptors were sampled from a young man in good health and CMV-seropositive.

The rearrangement joins TRBV5-5 to TRBJ2-2; D possibly corresponds to TRBD2 (6 bases). CDR1 and CDR2 from the germline V gene are SGHKS and YYEKEE (reference sequence). The CDR3 is made up of 16 amino acids. With 3 bases removed from V and 5 bases from J, the gap between germline ends came to 17 bases. CDR3 sequence (DNA): TGTGCCAGCAGCTCGACGGGACTCCCCAGGACCGGGGAGCTGTTTTTT. It specifies CASSSTGLPRTGELFF. Full variable domain (remainder filled in from reference TRBV5-5 and TRBJ2-2): DAGVTQSPTHLIKTRGQQVTLRCSPISGHKSVSWYQQVLGQGPQFIFQYYEKEERGRGNFPDRFSARQFPNYSSELNVNALLLGDSALYLCASSSTGLPRTGELFFGEGSRLTVL.

The V and J genes are TRBV29-1 and TRBJ2-7; TRBD2 matches 9 bases. Germline trimming cut 7 bases from V and 3 bases from J; bases unmatched to any gene: 10. CDR1 is SQVTM and CDR2 is ANQGSEA in the germline V gene. This CDR3 is 14 amino acids long. The CDR3 is CSAGAGGIDYEQYF. The DNA for the CDR3 is TGCAGCGCGGGGGCGGGGGGGATTGACTACGAGCAGTACTTC.

The chain has TRBV5-4 and TRBJ2-5, with D maybe TRBD1 (6 bases). The CDR3 contains 12 residues. Trimming removed 4 bases at V and 3 bases at J, with 7 bases between. Per germline, CDR1 SGHNT and CDR2 YYREEE (reference sequence). The CDR3 DNA sequence: TGTGCCAGCAGCCCAGGGGAAGAGACCCAGTACTTC. This gives the protein CASSPGEETQYF.

The CDR3 region is CASSYGQATYEQYF. The CDR3 DNA reads as TGTGCCAGCAGTTACGGACAGGCCACCTACGAGCAGTACTTC. V gene TRBV6-6 combines with J gene TRBJ2-7; 7 bases agree with TRBD1. J gave up 2 bases and V 2 bases, and 3 bases lay outside the gene matches. Germline V lookup: CDR1 MNHNY, CDR2 SVGAGI (reference sequence). CDR3 size: 14 residues.

This clone has just a few counts. The chain is built from TRBV6-4 and TRBJ1-4; D gene unclear. The CDR3 loop spans 16 amino acids. Germline CDR1 is MRHNA and CDR2 is SNTAGT. V lost 7 bases and J 5 bases, leaving 20 bases between the germline ends. The chain's CDR3 is CASNLSRTEGNEKLFF. The CDR3 nucleotides are TGTGCCAGCAACCTCTCGCGGACGGAGGGAAATGAAAAACTGTTTTTT.

This clone was seen just once. The rearrangement uses TRBV25-1 and TRBJ2-1; TRBD1 is a possible D gene (5 bases). From germline, CDR1 is MGHDK and CDR2 SYGVNS. This CDR3 region has 15 residues. V was cut by 0 bases and J by 0 bases, with 6 bases left in between. As DNA, the CDR3 is TGTGCCAGCAGTGAATATCAGGGCTCCTACAATGAGCAGTTCTTC. It specifies CASSEYQGSYNEQFF.

The V call is TRBV29-1, the J call TRBJ2-1; D is perhaps TRBD1 (6 bases). The V gene lost 6 bases and the J gene lost 10 bases, with 19 bases spanning the gap. The germline V gene encodes CDR1 SQVTM and CDR2 ANQGSEA. CDR3 length equals 13 residues. This chain's CDR3 is CSVRDRPYLEQFF. For the CDR3, the DNA is TGCAGCGTCCGCGACAGGCCCTACCTAGAGCAGTTCTTC.

CDR3 loop: CASAVHYEQYF. DNA of the CDR3: TGTGCCAGCGCGGTTCACTACGAGCAGTACTTC. The chain couples TRBV28 to TRBJ2-7; no firm D call. Per germline, CDR1 MDHEN and CDR2 SYDVKM. V lost 8 bases and J 3 bases, leaving 8 bases between the germline ends. CDR3 length: 11 amino acids.

This rearrangement joins TRBV6-5 to TRBJ1-2; the D gene is possibly TRBD1 (5 bases). The CDR3 totals 15 residues. Looked up from germline, CDR1 is MNHEY and CDR2 is SVGAGI. The ends were cut back, 0 bases at V and 2 bases at J, with 10 bases in the middle. In nucleotides, the CDR3 is TGTGCCAGCAGTTACTCGCAGGGTAGCAACTATGGCTACACCTTC. This codes for CASSYSQGSNYGYTF.

This clone was seen just once. This chain joins TRBV30 and TRBJ2-7, with no clear D. Trimming left V 0 bases short and J 7 bases short, with 7 bases between. Germline V CDR1 and CDR2: GTSNPN, SVGIG (reference sequence). CDR3 length: 11 residues. CDR3 sequence reads: CAWSVSVEQYF. As DNA, the CDR3 is TGTGCCTGGAGTGTTTCTGTAGAGCAGTACTTC.

The chain joins TRBV5-1 to TRBJ1-3; the D gene is possibly TRBD1 (5 bases). Germline V gene data show CDR1 as SGHRS and CDR2 as YFSETQ. This CDR3 region has 15 residues. V gave up 3 bases and J gave up 6 bases, with 16 bases separating them. The CDR3 reads CASSSLGQGANTIYF. CDR3 coding DNA: TGCGCCAGCAGCTCCCTGGGTCAGGGTGCAAACACCATATATTTT.

This clone was seen once. The V and J genes are TRBV11-2 and TRBJ2-7; D remains ambiguous. This CDR3 comprises 13 residues. Germline V gives CDR1 SGHAT, CDR2 FQNNGV. Between the trimmed V and J ends, which lost 1 base and 1 base, there was a span of 5 bases. CDR3 loop: CASSLGASYEQYF. Written as DNA, the CDR3 is TGTGCCAGCAGCTTAGGAGCGTCCTACGAGCAGTACTTC.

This clone was detected once. The same CDR3 arises from other DNA sequences in this sample as well. The chain uses TRBV6-5 and TRBJ2-5, with 7 bases aligning to TRBD2. Germline CDR1 and CDR2: MNHEY and SVGAGI. V was pared by 4 bases and J by 5 bases, with 4 bases of the junction left unmatched. This CDR3 is built from 13 residues. CDR3 sequence reads: CASSWGGGETQYF. In nucleotides, the CDR3 is TGTGCCAGCAGTTGGGGGGGTGGGGAGACCCAGTACTTC.

The chain joins TRBV6-5 to TRBJ1-3; 7 bases line up with TRBD1. Germline V gives CDR1 MNHEY, CDR2 SVGAGI. J lost 2 bases, V lost 0 bases, and 1 base had no gene match. The CDR3 sequence is 15 residues long. The CDR3 sequence is CASSYSTGPGNTIYF. CDR3 nucleotides: TGTGCCAGCAGTTACTCGACAGGGCCTGGAAACACCATATATTTT.

The rearrangement joins TRBV28 to TRBJ2-7; 9 nucleotides agree with TRBD1. V shed 2 bases and J 1 base; nucleotides not matched to a gene: 12. The CDR3 consists of 18 residues. CDR1 and CDR2 (germline): MDHEN, SYDVKM. The CDR3 loop is CASSLVFFAGTGSYEQYF. For the CDR3, the DNA is TGTGCCAGCAGTTTAGTGTTTTTTGCCGGGACAGGGTCCTACGAGCAGTACTTC.

This rearrangement joins TRBV7-9 to TRBJ2-1, with 12 bases identical to TRBD2. There are 17 residues in the CDR3. Germline CDR1 SEHNR, CDR2 FQNEAQ (reference sequence). With 2 bases clipped from V and 2 bases from J, the junction kept 4 bases outside the gene matches. The CDR3 sequence: CASSLSTSGRPYNEQFF. The CDR3 DNA reads as TGTGCCAGCAGCTTATCGACTAGCGGGAGACCCTACAATGAGCAGTTCTTC.

V usage is TRBV7-3 and J usage is TRBJ2-7; TRBD2 agrees at 9 bases. V shed 2 bases, J shed 6 bases, and the junction held 2 bases outside the gene matches. The germline V gene has CDR1 SGHTA and CDR2 FQGTGA. This CDR3 has 13 amino acids. In nucleotides, the CDR3 is TGTGCCAGCAGCTTAGCGGGAGGGGGCGAGCAGTACTTC. It yields the protein CASSLAGGGEQYF. Using reference TRBV7-3 and TRBJ2-7 for the parts outside the CDR3, the full variable domain is GAGVSQTPSNKVTEKGKYVELRCDPISGHTALYWYRQSLGQGPEFLIYFQGTGAADDSGLPNDRFFAVRPEGSVSTLKIQRTERGDSAVYLCASSLAGGGEQYFGPGTRLTVT.